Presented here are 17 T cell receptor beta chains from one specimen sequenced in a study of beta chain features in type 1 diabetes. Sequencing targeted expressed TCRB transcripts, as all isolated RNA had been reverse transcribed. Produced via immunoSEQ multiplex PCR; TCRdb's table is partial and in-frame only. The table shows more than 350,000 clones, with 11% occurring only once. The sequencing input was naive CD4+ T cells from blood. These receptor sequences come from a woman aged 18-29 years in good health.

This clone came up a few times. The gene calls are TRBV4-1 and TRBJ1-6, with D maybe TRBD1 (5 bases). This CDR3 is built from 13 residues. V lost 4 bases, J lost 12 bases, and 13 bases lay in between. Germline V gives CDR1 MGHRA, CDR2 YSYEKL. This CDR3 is CASSPLGVLPLHF. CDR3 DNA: TGCGCCAGCAGCCCTTTGGGGGTATTACCCCTCCACTTT.

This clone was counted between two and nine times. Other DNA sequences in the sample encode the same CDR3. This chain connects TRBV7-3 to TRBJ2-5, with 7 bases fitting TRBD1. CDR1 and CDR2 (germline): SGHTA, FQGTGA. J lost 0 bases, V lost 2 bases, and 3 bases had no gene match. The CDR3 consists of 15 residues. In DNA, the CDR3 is TGTGCCAGCAGCTTAGGCGACAGGGACCAAGAGACCCAGTACTTC. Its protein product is CASSLGDRDQETQYF. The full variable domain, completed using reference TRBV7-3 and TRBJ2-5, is GAGVSQTPSNKVTEKGKYVELRCDPISGHTALYWYRQSLGQGPEFLIYFQGTGAADDSGLPNDRFFAVRPEGSVSTLKIQRTERGDSAVYLCASSLGDRDQETQYFGPGTRLLVL.

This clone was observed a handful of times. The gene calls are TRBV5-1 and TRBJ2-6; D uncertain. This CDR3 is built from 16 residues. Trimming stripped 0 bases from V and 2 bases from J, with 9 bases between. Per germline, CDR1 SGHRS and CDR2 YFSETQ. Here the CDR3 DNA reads TGCGCCAGCAGCTTGGTAGTGGGTACTGGGGCCAACGTCCTGACTTTC. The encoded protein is CASSLVVGTGANVLTF.

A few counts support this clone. The CDR3 DNA reads TGTGCCAGCTCACCAGCTCCGTCGAACACTGAAGCTTTCTTT. Translating gives CASSPAPSNTEAFF. The V and J genes are TRBV18 and TRBJ1-1; D call uncertain. This CDR3 has 14 amino acids. Germline loops: CDR1 KGHSH, CDR2 LQKENI. Trimming pared 2 bases from V and 1 base from J, leaving 8 bases between.

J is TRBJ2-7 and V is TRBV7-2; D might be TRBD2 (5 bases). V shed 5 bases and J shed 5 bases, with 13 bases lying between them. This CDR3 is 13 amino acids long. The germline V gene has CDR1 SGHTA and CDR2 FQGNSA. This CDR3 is CASSPFTRDEQYF. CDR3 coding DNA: TGTGCCAGCAGCCCCTTCACTAGAGACGAGCAGTACTTC. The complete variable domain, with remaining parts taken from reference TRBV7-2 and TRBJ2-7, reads GAGVSQSPSNKVTEKGKDVELRCDPISGHTALYWYRQSLGQGLEFLIYFQGNSAPDKSGLPSDRFSAERTGGSVSTLTIQRTQQEDSAVYLCASSPFTRDEQYFGPGTRLTVT.

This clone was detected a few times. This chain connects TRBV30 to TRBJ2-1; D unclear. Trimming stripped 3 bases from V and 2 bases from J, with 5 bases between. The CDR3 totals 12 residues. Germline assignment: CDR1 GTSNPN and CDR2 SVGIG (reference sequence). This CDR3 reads CAWSPTYNEQFF. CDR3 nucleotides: TGTGCCTGGAGCCCAACCTACAATGAGCAGTTCTTC.

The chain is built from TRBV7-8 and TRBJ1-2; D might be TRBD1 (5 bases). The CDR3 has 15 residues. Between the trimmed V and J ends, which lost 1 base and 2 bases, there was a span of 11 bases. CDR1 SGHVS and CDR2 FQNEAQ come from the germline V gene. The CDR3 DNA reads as TGTGCCAGCAGCTTAGTGGGGCACTCAAACTATGGCTACACCTTC. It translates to CASSLVGHSNYGYTF.

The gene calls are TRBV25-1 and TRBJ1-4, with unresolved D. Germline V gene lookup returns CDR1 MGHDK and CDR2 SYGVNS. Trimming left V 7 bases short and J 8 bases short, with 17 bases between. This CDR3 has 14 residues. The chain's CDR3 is CASTNDRRQEKLFF. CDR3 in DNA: TGTGCCAGCACTAATGACCGGCGTCAGGAAAAACTGTTTTTT.

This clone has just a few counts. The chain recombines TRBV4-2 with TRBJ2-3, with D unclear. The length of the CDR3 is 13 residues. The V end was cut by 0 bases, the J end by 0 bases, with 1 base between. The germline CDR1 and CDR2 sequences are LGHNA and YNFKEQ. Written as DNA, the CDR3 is TGTGCCAGCAGCCAAGAGAGCACAGATACGCAGTATTTT. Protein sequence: CASSQESTDTQYF.

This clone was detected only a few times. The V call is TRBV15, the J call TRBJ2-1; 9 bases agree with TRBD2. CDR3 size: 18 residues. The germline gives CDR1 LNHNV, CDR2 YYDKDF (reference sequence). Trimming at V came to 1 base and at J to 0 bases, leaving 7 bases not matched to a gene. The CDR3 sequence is CATSRALAGLSSYNEQFF. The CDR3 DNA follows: TGTGCCACCAGCAGAGCCCTAGCGGGGCTGAGCTCCTACAATGAGCAGTTCTTC.

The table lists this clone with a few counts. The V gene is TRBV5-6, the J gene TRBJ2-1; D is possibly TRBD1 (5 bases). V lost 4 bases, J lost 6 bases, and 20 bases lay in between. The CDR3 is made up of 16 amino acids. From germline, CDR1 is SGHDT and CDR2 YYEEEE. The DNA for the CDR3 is TGTGCCAGCAGCACGCTCTCAGGGAATCGGGCCAATGAGCAGTTCTTC. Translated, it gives CASSTLSGNRANEQFF. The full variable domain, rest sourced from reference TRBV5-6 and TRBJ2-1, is DAGVTQSPTHLIKTRGQQVTLRCSPKSGHDTVSWYQQALGQGPQFIFQYYEEEERQRGNFPDRFSGHQFPNYSSELNVNALLLGDSALYLCASSTLSGNRANEQFFGPGTRLTVL.

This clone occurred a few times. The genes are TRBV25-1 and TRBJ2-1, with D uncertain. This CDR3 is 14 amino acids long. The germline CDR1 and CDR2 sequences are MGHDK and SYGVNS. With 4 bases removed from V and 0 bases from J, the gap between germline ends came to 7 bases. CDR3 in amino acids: CASSATGSYNEQFF. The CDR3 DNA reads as TGTGCCAGCAGTGCGACCGGCTCCTACAATGAGCAGTTCTTC.

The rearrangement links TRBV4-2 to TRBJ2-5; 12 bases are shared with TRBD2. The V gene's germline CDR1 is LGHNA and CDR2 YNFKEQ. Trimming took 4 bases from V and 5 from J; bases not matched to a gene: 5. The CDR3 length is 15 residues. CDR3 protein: CASSPGLAGHETQYF. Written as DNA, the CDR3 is TGTGCCAGCAGCCCCGGACTAGCGGGACATGAGACCCAGTACTTC.

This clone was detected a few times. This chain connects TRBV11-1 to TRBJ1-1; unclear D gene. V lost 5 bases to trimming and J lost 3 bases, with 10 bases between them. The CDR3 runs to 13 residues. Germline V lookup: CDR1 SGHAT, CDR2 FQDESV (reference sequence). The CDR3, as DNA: TGTGCCAGCAGCCGAGAAAGGGACACTGAAGCTTTCTTT. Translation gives CASSRERDTEAFF.

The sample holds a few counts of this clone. CDR3 DNA: TGTGCCAGCAGCTCCCTAACAGAACAGGGCTATGGCTACACCTTC. This codes for CASSSLTEQGYGYTF. The chain recombines TRBV13 with TRBJ1-2, with a weak D call TRBD1 (6 bases). Germline V gene lookup returns CDR1 PRHDT and CDR2 FYEKMQ (reference sequence). The ends were cut back, 4 bases at V and 4 bases at J, with 16 bases in the middle. The CDR3 has 15 residues.

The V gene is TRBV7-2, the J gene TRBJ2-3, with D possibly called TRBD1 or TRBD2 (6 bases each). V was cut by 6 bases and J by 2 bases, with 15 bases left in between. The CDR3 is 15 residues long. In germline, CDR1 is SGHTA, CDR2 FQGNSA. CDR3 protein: CASRPRGVLTDTQYF. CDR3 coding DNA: TGTGCCAGCAGGCCAAGGGGGGTCCTCACAGATACGCAGTATTTT.

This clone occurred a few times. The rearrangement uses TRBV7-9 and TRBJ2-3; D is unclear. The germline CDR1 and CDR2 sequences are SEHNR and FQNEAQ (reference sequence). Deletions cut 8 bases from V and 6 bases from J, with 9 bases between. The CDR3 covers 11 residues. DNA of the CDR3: TGTGCCAGCGAAGGTTTTGATACGCAGTATTTT. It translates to CASEGFDTQYF.